The 29 T cell receptor beta chains below come from one sample, sequenced in a study of T cells after yellow fever vaccination. TCRdb itself ran the 5' RACE reads through MiXCR, one entry per CDR3 protein. The sample holds 80,000 to 100,000 distinct CDR3 sequences, approximately 6.3% seen once. The sequencing here drew on CD8+ T cells sorted from PBMCs, taken 10 days after the yellow fever booster vaccination. The receptors originated from a man in his late teens or twenties who received the YFV17D yellow fever vaccine.

This clonotype was recorded many times. The V call is TRBV10-2, the J call TRBJ2-1, with 10 bases aligning to TRBD2. Trimming at V came to 4 bases and at J to 9 bases, leaving 6 bases not matched to a gene. The CDR3 is 14 residues long. Germline V CDR1 and CDR2: WSHSY, SAAADI. CDR3 amino acids: CASSVSGGASEQFF. The CDR3 nucleotides are TGCGCCAGCAGTGTAAGCGGGGGGGCTAGTGAGCAGTTCTTC.

This clonotype occurred many times. The rearrangement uses TRBV7-2 and TRBJ2-3, with TRBD2 identical over 7 bases. The CDR3 has 15 amino acids. V lost 0 bases and J lost 13; bases outside the gene matches: 13. The V gene's germline CDR1 is SGHTA and CDR2 FQGNSA. Here the CDR3 DNA reads TGTGCCAGCAGCTTAGCGCCCCTAGCGGTCGGGGAGGAGTATTTT. It specifies CASSLAPLAVGEEYF. The variable domain in full, with the rest retrieved from reference TRBV7-2 and TRBJ2-3, is GAGVSQSPSNKVTEKGKDVELRCDPISGHTALYWYRQSLGQGLEFLIYFQGNSAPDKSGLPSDRFSAERTGGSVSTLTIQRTQQEDSAVYLCASSLAPLAVGEEYFGPGTRLTVL.

The gene calls are TRBV7-9 and TRBJ2-7, with 9 positions matching TRBD1. Germline-derived CDR1 and CDR2 are SEHNR and FQNEAQ (reference sequence). J gave up 5 bases and V 4 bases, and 6 bases lay outside the gene matches. The CDR3 runs to 14 residues. CDR3 amino acids: CASSSRDRAHEQYV. DNA for the CDR3: TGTGCCAGCAGCTCCCGGGACAGGGCCCACGAGCAGTACGTC.

This clonotype was recorded many times. The V gene is TRBV20-1, the J gene TRBJ2-7, with D possibly being TRBD2 (6 bases). With 5 bases removed from V and 4 bases from J, the gap between germline ends came to 9 bases. The CDR3 contains 11 residues. The germline V gene encodes CDR1 DFQATT and CDR2 SNEGSKA (reference sequence). CDR3 loop: CSAPRGYEQYF. CDR3 bases: TGCAGTGCTCCCCGGGGGTACGAGCAGTACTTC.

This sequence joins TRBV12-3 or TRBV12-4 and TRBJ2-1; TRBD1 matches 7 bases. The CDR3 is 12 residues long. V lost 6 bases, J lost 4 bases, and 0 bases stayed unmatched. Here the CDR3 reads CASRGQYNEQFF. CDR3 bases: TGTGCCAGCAGGGGACAGTACAATGAGCAGTTCTTC.

A few counts support this clonotype. The chain uses TRBV4-2 and TRBJ1-1; D is perhaps TRBD1 (6 bases). Looked up from germline, CDR1 is LGHNA and CDR2 is YNFKEQ. Trimming took off 1 base at V and 8 bases at J, with 11 bases between the two ends. CDR3 size: 13 residues. The CDR3 region has the DNA TGTGCCAGCAGCCAAGGTGAGCAGGGGGAAGCTTTCTTT. Protein product: CASSQGEQGEAFF.

The chain has TRBV12-3 or TRBV12-4 and TRBJ1-5; 8 nucleotides line up with TRBD1. The CDR3 runs 14 residues. After removal of 5 bases from V and 6 bases from J, the junction contained 6 bases not matched to a gene. In DNA form, the CDR3 reads TGTGCCAGCAGTCCCGGGACAGGTCCTCAGCCCCAGCATTTT. This translates into CASSPGTGPQPQHF.

This chain uses TRBV6-6 with TRBJ2-3, with 9 positions matching TRBD2. CDR1 is MNHNY and CDR2 is SVGAGI in the germline V gene (reference sequence). Losses at the gene ends were 3 bases for V and 2 bases for J; bases not matched to a gene: 12. The CDR3 is 18 residues long. The CDR3 spells CASSYSRRLAVITDTQYF. The CDR3, as DNA: TGTGCCAGCAGTTATTCCCGTCGACTAGCGGTGATCACAGATACGCAGTATTTT.

This clonotype has a count of ten or more. The chain joins TRBV9 to TRBJ2-3; TRBD2 matches at 9 bases. Trimming cost V 4 bases and J 2 bases; bases outside gene matches: 5. This CDR3 has 15 amino acids. CDR1 is SGDLS, CDR2 YYNGEE, per germline. The CDR3 DNA is TGTGCCAGCAGCCCGCTAGCGGGGCCCACAGATACGCAGTATTTT. Protein: CASSPLAGPTDTQYF.

V and J are TRBV7-9 and TRBJ1-4, with a possible D match to TRBD1 (5 bases). The V gene's germline CDR1 is SEHNR and CDR2 FQNEAQ (reference sequence). The CDR3 is 14 amino acids. V was trimmed by 3 bases and J by 8 bases, leaving 13 bases between them. CDR3 loop: CASSLGRVGEKLFF. The CDR3, as DNA: TGTGCCAGCAGCTTGGGCAGGGTGGGCGAAAAACTGTTTTTT.

V and J are TRBV4-1 and TRBJ2-1, with 9 nucleotides matching TRBD2. The V gene end was trimmed by 0 bases and the J gene end by 8 bases; junction bases not matched to a gene: 11. The germline gives CDR1 MGHRA, CDR2 YSYEKL. The length of the CDR3 is 17 residues. The CDR3 DNA follows: TGCGCCAGCAGCCAAGAGGGGGTGGGACTAGCTAGGGATGAGCAGTTCTTC. This encodes CASSQEGVGLARDEQFF.

This clonotype was seen ten or more times. This chain links TRBV15 with TRBJ2-2; 8 bases are a match to TRBD1. The germline V gene has CDR1 LNHNV and CDR2 YYDKDF (reference sequence). There are 18 residues in the CDR3. With 3 bases clipped from V and 3 bases from J, the junction kept 12 bases outside the gene matches. Here the CDR3 DNA reads TGTGCCACCAGCAGTTCAATAGTGGGACAGGATCACACCGGGGAGCTGTTTTTT. This codes for CATSSSIVGQDHTGELFF.

V and J are TRBV21-1 and TRBJ2-7; TRBD2 was called by the table and not checked on the DNA. TRBV21-1 is designated a pseudogene. The CDR3 loop spans 15 amino acids. This chain's CDR3 is CASRQLRGPPREQYV. The CDR3 region has the DNA TGTGCCAGCCGACAGCTCAGGGGCCCACCTCGTGAGCAGTACGTC.

This clonotype was observed a few times. The chain is built from TRBV5-1 and TRBJ2-7, with 8 bases that match TRBD2. Per the germline V gene, CDR1 is SGHRS and CDR2 is YFSETQ. Trimming removed 1 base from V and 1 base from J; junction bases left unmatched: 16. The CDR3 runs to 19 residues. The CDR3 region has the DNA TGCGCCAGCAGCTTGACGCCTCATCCACGGGGGGGCCGGTCCTACGAGCAGTACGTC. Encoded protein: CASSLTPHPRGGRSYEQYV.

This clonotype has a handful of counts. The gene calls are TRBV6-6 and TRBJ1-2; D is unresolved. The V gene's germline CDR1 is MNHNY and CDR2 SVGAGI (reference sequence). The CDR3 is made up of 11 amino acids. V lost 6 bases and J 6 bases, leaving 8 bases between the germline ends. The CDR3 loop reads CASRNTDGYTF. The DNA of the CDR3 is TGTGCCAGCAGAAACACGGATGGCTACACCTTC.

CDR3 region: CASSYSRGAGETQYF. The CDR3 DNA reads TGTGCCAGCAGCTATTCGCGGGGGGCCGGAGAGACCCAGTACTTC. The chain carries TRBV7-9 and TRBJ2-5; 8 bases line up with TRBD2. The J segment lost 4 bases and the V segment lost 4 bases, leaving 8 bases of the junction unmatched. Germline V CDR1 and CDR2: SEHNR, FQNEAQ (reference sequence). The CDR3 runs to 15 residues. The full variable domain, in which reference TRBV7-9 and TRBJ2-5 provide the parts outside the CDR3, is DTGVSQNPRHKITKRGQNVTFRCDPISEHNRLYWYRQTLGQGPEFLTYFQNEAQLEKSRLLSDRFSAERPKGSFSTLEIQRTEQGDSAMYLCASSYSRGAGETQYFGPGTRLLVL.

The chain employs TRBV5-6 and TRBJ1-1; D is uncertain. The germline gives CDR1 SGHDT, CDR2 YYEEEE. CDR3 size: 14 residues. The V end was cut by 4 bases, the J end by 1 base, with 11 bases between. CDR3 coding DNA: TGTGCCAGCAGCGTTGGATGGGGGAACACTGAAGCTTTCTTT. As protein: CASSVGWGNTEAFF.

This clonotype was recorded a few times. The V call is TRBV19, the J call TRBJ1-5, with D tentatively TRBD1 (5 bases). CDR1 and CDR2 (germline): LNHDA, SQIVND (reference sequence). CDR3 length: 15 residues. Trimming took 3 bases from V and 0 from J, leaving 9 bases between them. CDR3 in amino acids: CASSIPGYSNQPQHF. CDR3 in DNA: TGTGCCAGTAGTATCCCAGGGTATAGCAATCAGCCCCAGCATTTT.

CDR3 nucleotides: TGTGCCATTACTGACAGGGGCGGAGCCGGGGAGCTGTTTTTT. It encodes CAITDRGGAGELFF. The chain is built from TRBV10-3 and TRBJ2-2; TRBD1 matches 8 bases. V was pared by 9 bases and J by 6 bases, with 9 bases of the junction left unmatched. The CDR3 loop spans 14 amino acids. In germline, CDR1 is ENHRY, CDR2 SYGVKD.

The chain carries TRBV12-3 or TRBV12-4 and TRBJ2-1; 8 bases are shared with TRBD2. V was clipped by 4 bases and J by 8 bases; unmatched bases: 7. The CDR3 spans 14 residues. In nucleotides, the CDR3 is TGTGCCAGCAGTTCTGGCGGGGGGTATGATGAGCAGTTCTTC. This sequence encodes CASSSGGGYDEQFF.

This clonotype was counted ten times or more. CDR3 sequence reads: CASSSGTSGGETQYF. The CDR3 DNA is TGTGCCAGCAGCTCCGGGACTAGCGGGGGAGAGACCCAGTACTTC. The rearrangement joins TRBV7-3 to TRBJ2-5, with 14 bases identical to TRBD2. In germline, CDR1 is SGHTA, CDR2 FQGTGA. The CDR3 contains 15 residues. After removal of 4 bases from V and 4 bases from J, the junction contained 2 bases not matched to a gene. Full variable domain (missing parts from reference TRBV7-3 and TRBJ2-5): GAGVSQTPSNKVTEKGKYVELRCDPISGHTALYWYRQSLGQGPEFLIYFQGTGAADDSGLPNDRFFAVRPEGSVSTLKIQRTERGDSAVYLCASSSGTSGGETQYFGPGTRLLVL.

The CDR3 region has the DNA TGTGCCAGCGGATCCGGGACTATTTCAATCACCGGGGAGCTGTTTTTT. Amino acid sequence: CASGSGTISITGELFF. The J gene is TRBJ2-2, the V gene TRBV5-6; 7 bases line up with TRBD2. The CDR3 extends over 16 amino acids. CDR1 is SGHDT, CDR2 YYEEEE, per germline. V trimming: 7 bases; J trimming: 4 bases; junction bases outside the gene matches: 13.

This clonotype was found a few times. The chain has TRBV18 and TRBJ2-1; 8 bases match TRBD1. The ends lost 3 bases at V and 4 bases at J; junction bases unmatched: 8. This CDR3 spans 16 amino acids. CDR1 is KGHSH, CDR2 LQKENI, per germline. Here the CDR3 reads CASSPLGTGPYNEQFF. The CDR3, as DNA: TGTGCCAGCTCACCGCTTGGGACAGGTCCATACAATGAGCAGTTCTTC.

A few counts support this clonotype. This chain uses TRBV29-1 with TRBJ2-1; no clear D gene. The V gene's germline CDR1 is SQVTM and CDR2 ANQGSEA. The CDR3 totals 13 residues. V gave up 3 bases and J gave up 7 bases, with 13 bases separating them. CDR3 residues: CSVEFGVRNEQFF. The CDR3 DNA reads as TGCAGCGTTGAGTTTGGGGTACGAAATGAGCAGTTCTTC.

The J gene is TRBJ2-7, the V gene TRBV2; D is unclear. In germline, CDR1 is SNHLY, CDR2 FYNNEI. The CDR3 spans 14 residues. V lost 1 base, J lost 3 bases, and 10 bases lay in between. DNA for the CDR3: TGTGCCAGCAGTGAAGATTCTGGGTACTACGAGCAGTACTTC. Protein sequence: CASSEDSGYYEQYF.

This clonotype was counted at least ten times. V and J are TRBV7-2 and TRBJ2-5; no clear D gene. The germline V gene has CDR1 SGHTA and CDR2 FQGNSA. V dropped 1 base and J dropped 3 bases, with 12 bases sitting between them. The CDR3 sequence is 15 residues long. CDR3 nucleotides: TGTGCCAGCAGCTTAGTGTCAACGATCAAAGAGACCCAGTACTTC. Translation gives CASSLVSTIKETQYF.

There are a few counts of this clonotype. The rearrangement joins TRBV7-2 to TRBJ2-1, with 9 bases lining up with TRBD2. V shed 1 base, J shed 4 bases, and the junction held 2 bases outside the gene matches. This CDR3 has 15 amino acids. Germline CDR1 and CDR2: SGHTA and FQGNSA. CDR3 sequence: CASSLGLAGYNEQFF. In nucleotides, the CDR3 is TGTGCCAGCAGCTTAGGTCTAGCGGGGTACAATGAGCAGTTCTTC.

This clonotype has a count of ten or more. The rearrangement uses TRBV29-1 and TRBJ1-2; possible D gene TRBD1, 5 bases. This CDR3 is built from 13 residues. Trimming took 2 bases from V and 8 from J, leaving 15 bases between them. CDR1 is SQVTM and CDR2 is ANQGSEA in the germline V gene. The CDR3 sequence: CSVENGGKGGYTF. The CDR3 DNA reads as TGCAGCGTTGAAAATGGGGGAAAAGGCGGCTACACCTTC. Filled out from reference TRBV29-1 and TRBJ1-2, the complete variable domain reads SAVISQKPSRDICQRGTSLTIQCQVDSQVTMMFWYRQQPGQSLTLIATANQGSEATYESGFVIDKFPISRPNLTFSTLTVSNMSPEDSSIYLCSVENGGKGGYTFGSGTRLTVV.

This clonotype has a count of ten or more. V is TRBV4-3 and J is TRBJ2-6, with D possibly being TRBD1 or TRBD2 (7 bases each). This CDR3 is 17 amino acids long. Germline CDR1 is LGHNA and CDR2 is YSLEER. Trimming took 7 bases from V and 0 from J, leaving 16 bases between them. Here the CDR3 reads CASTRGDSSSGANVLTF. The CDR3 bases are TGCGCCAGCACCCGGGGGGACAGCAGCTCTGGGGCCAACGTCCTGACTTTC.